The 32 T cell receptor beta chains presented below share a single source sample, sequenced in a study of T cells expressing NK-cell markers. TCRdb reprocessed the 5' RACE reads and stores each CDR3 protein as one record, lacking DNA. The table for this sample gives about 540,000 distinct CDR3 sequences. The sample was blood T cells: a sorted CD56 or NKG2C T cell subset, CD4+ or CD8+ T cells, or bulk PBMC T cells (not recorded which). These receptors were taken from a man between 18 and 35 years old in good health.

The chain uses TRBV7-9 and TRBJ2-1; the D call from TCRdb, TRBD2, cannot be confirmed without DNA. Germline loops: CDR1 SEHNR, CDR2 FQNEAQ (reference sequence). The length of the CDR3 is 15 residues. The CDR3 is CASDRAGMAMDEQFF.

The chain combines TRBV29-1 with TRBJ1-1; TCRdb gives TRBD1 as the D gene, but with no DNA this cannot be confirmed. Germline CDR1 is SQVTM and CDR2 is ANQGSEA. This CDR3 has 14 amino acids. The CDR3 protein is CSVGRTGVNTEAFF.

The rearrangement uses TRBV29-1 and TRBJ2-5; TCRdb names TRBD1, which stays unverified in the absence of DNA. Germline CDR1 and CDR2: SQVTM and ANQGSEA. This CDR3 region has 12 residues. This CDR3 reads CSVATGQETQYF.

V is TRBV5-1 and J is TRBJ1-5; TCRdb selects TRBD1, and the lack of DNA leaves this call unchecked. The CDR3 is 12 residues long. Germline V gives CDR1 SGHRS, CDR2 YFSETQ. CDR3 sequence: CASSFRDQPQHF.

The chain joins TRBV12-3 or TRBV12-4 to TRBJ2-7; TCRdb lists TRBD2, though no DNA is available to test this call. CDR3 size: 13 residues. This CDR3 reads CASSPGLQYEQYF.

The V gene is TRBV20-1, the J gene TRBJ1-1; TCRdb indicates TRBD1, and absent DNA this call remains unverified. The CDR3 sequence is 14 residues long. Per the germline V gene, CDR1 is DFQATT and CDR2 is SNEGSKA (reference sequence). The CDR3 spells CSARSVRENTEAFF.

The V call is TRBV7-9, the J call TRBJ2-3; TCRdb reports TRBD2, a call that lacks DNA to check it against. This CDR3 contains 15 residues. CDR1 and CDR2 from the germline V gene are SEHNR and FQNEAQ (reference sequence). The CDR3 region is CASSLGLASSDTQYF.

The rearrangement joins TRBV5-4 to TRBJ1-3. The germline V gene encodes CDR1 SGHNT and CDR2 YYREEE (reference sequence). The CDR3 runs 14 residues. CDR3 loop: CASSLDRVGNTIYF. Supplemented by reference TRBV5-4 and TRBJ1-3, the full variable domain reads ETGVTQSPTHLIKTRGQQVTLRCSSQSGHNTVSWYQQALGQGPQFIFQYYREEENGRGNFPPRFSGLQFPNYSSELNVNALELDDSALYLCASSLDRVGNTIYFGEGSWLTVV.

The chain links TRBV6-1 to TRBJ1-1; the TCRdb call, TRBD1, lacks DNA for checking. Germline assignment: CDR1 MNHNS and CDR2 SASEGT. This CDR3 has 17 residues. This chain's CDR3 is CASRPNIRDRGFTEAFF.

The chain couples TRBV20-1 to TRBJ2-5; the TRBD1 assignment by TCRdb is unverifiable without DNA. Germline loops: CDR1 DFQATT, CDR2 SNEGSKA (reference sequence). The CDR3 sequence is 14 residues long. The CDR3 loop reads CSASGTGDRETQYF.

The chain uses TRBV3-1 and TRBJ2-5; TCRdb indicates TRBD2, and absent DNA this call remains unverified. The CDR3 runs 19 residues. CDR1 is LGHDT, CDR2 YNNKEL, per germline (reference sequence). The CDR3 loop is CASSQVGLAGRGYQETQYF.

This chain connects TRBV20-1 to TRBJ1-2. This CDR3 has 12 amino acids. Germline CDR1 reads DFQATT; CDR2 reads SNEGSKA (reference sequence). CDR3 sequence: CSAPRSNYGYTF.

The chain couples TRBV29-1 to TRBJ2-2; TCRdb names TRBD2, which stays unverified in the absence of DNA. This CDR3 is built from 15 residues. CDR1 and CDR2 from the germline V gene are SQVTM and ANQGSEA. CDR3 protein: CSVDLGRALTGELFF.

The gene calls are TRBV29-1 and TRBJ1-4. CDR1 and CDR2 (germline): SQVTM, ANQGSEA. This CDR3 has 15 residues. The CDR3 loop reads CSVAAIRANNEKLFF.

The J gene is TRBJ2-3, the V gene TRBV7-2; TCRdb's D call, TRBD2, is unchecked because there is no DNA. Germline-derived CDR1 and CDR2 are SGHTA and FQGNSA. The CDR3 sequence is 16 residues long. The CDR3 sequence is CASSPRRASSTDTQYF.

The V gene is TRBV4-2, the J gene TRBJ2-2; TCRdb names TRBD1, which stays unverified in the absence of DNA. CDR1 and CDR2 (germline): LGHNA, YNFKEQ. CDR3 length equals 17 residues. CDR3 region: CASSQDRGQGAGGELFF.

The chain links TRBV29-1 to TRBJ2-2; TCRdb's assignment of TRBD1 cannot be checked, as there is no DNA. CDR1 and CDR2 from the germline V gene are SQVTM and ANQGSEA. The CDR3 is made up of 16 amino acids. The CDR3 spells CSVPGRGRSGTGELFF.

The gene calls are TRBV5-1 and TRBJ2-7; TCRdb selects TRBD1, and the lack of DNA leaves this call unchecked. The germline V gene has CDR1 SGHRS and CDR2 YFSETQ. The CDR3 consists of 14 residues. CDR3 residues: CASRPGDEAYEQYF.

This chain joins TRBV10-3 and TRBJ2-7; checking the TCRdb D call of TRBD2 is not possible without DNA. CDR1 ENHRY and CDR2 SYGVKD come from the germline V gene. The CDR3 contains 15 residues. Here the CDR3 reads CAISGGGLAGVEQYF.

The rearrangement joins TRBV24-1 to TRBJ2-3. Germline loops: CDR1 KGHDR, CDR2 SFDVKD. The CDR3 contains 15 residues. CDR3 sequence: CATSDPAVSTDTQYF.

J is TRBJ1-2 and V is TRBV27; without DNA, the TCRdb call of TRBD1 cannot be checked. The CDR3 contains 15 residues. Germline V gene data show CDR1 as MNHEY and CDR2 as SMNVEV (reference sequence). This chain's CDR3 is CASSLYRGAWDGYTF.

The chain links TRBV6-1 to TRBJ2-7; the D gene TCRdb calls, TRBD1, cannot be checked with no DNA. The CDR3 is 15 residues long. Germline loops: CDR1 MNHNS, CDR2 SASEGT. CDR3 protein: CASSTPGTSSYEQYF.

CDR3 sequence: CASKRAGEYGYTF. V gene TRBV7-6 combines with J gene TRBJ1-2; TCRdb's D call of TRBD1 is untestable without DNA. The V gene's germline CDR1 is SGHVS and CDR2 FNYEAQ. This CDR3 is built from 13 residues. Drawing the rest from reference TRBV7-6 and TRBJ1-2, the complete variable domain is GAGVSQSPRYKVTKRGQDVALRCDPISGHVSLYWYRQALGQGPEFLTYFNYEAQQDKSGLPNDRFSAERPEGSISTLTIQRTEQRDSAMYRCASKRAGEYGYTFGSGTRLTVV.

This chain uses TRBV12-3 or TRBV12-4 with TRBJ1-1; the D gene TCRdb calls, TRBD1, cannot be checked with no DNA. This CDR3 comprises 15 residues. CDR3 protein: CASSAGVGIYTEAFF.

The genes are TRBV3-1 and TRBJ2-1. Per the germline V gene, CDR1 is LGHDT and CDR2 is YNNKEL (reference sequence). This CDR3 has 13 residues. CDR3 sequence: CASSQVRQYEQFF.

This chain joins TRBV5-1 and TRBJ2-3; the TCRdb D gene call, TRBD2, has no DNA to confirm it. Germline CDR1 and CDR2: SGHRS and YFSETQ. The CDR3 loop spans 21 amino acids. CDR3 sequence: CASSLALSGGTSGLGTDTQYF.

The genes are TRBV5-1 and TRBJ2-2; checking the TCRdb D call of TRBD1 is not possible without DNA. Germline values: CDR1 SGHRS, CDR2 YFSETQ. The CDR3 is 14 residues long. CDR3 sequence: CASSWRDKTGELFF.

The chain recombines TRBV6-1 with TRBJ2-1; TCRdb names TRBD2, which stays unverified in the absence of DNA. The length of the CDR3 is 16 residues. CDR1 is MNHNS and CDR2 is SASEGT in the germline V gene. CDR3 loop: CASSPRTSGSLNEQFF.

The J gene is TRBJ2-1, the V gene TRBV24-1; the D call of TRBD1 rests on TCRdb alone, since no DNA is present to check it. Germline CDR1 and CDR2: KGHDR and SFDVKD. The CDR3 is made up of 13 amino acids. The CDR3 sequence is CATSLDSYNEQFF.

The chain links TRBV12-3 or TRBV12-4 to TRBJ1-2; TCRdb outputs TRBD1, but without DNA this stays unchecked. This CDR3 comprises 13 residues. The CDR3: CASLGGSGYGYTF.

V and J are TRBV20-1 and TRBJ2-1; lacking DNA, the TRBD2 call made by TCRdb goes unchecked. CDR3 length: 14 amino acids. The germline gives CDR1 DFQATT, CDR2 SNEGSKA (reference sequence). Here the CDR3 reads CSASFSGRVVEQFF.

This chain joins TRBV2 and TRBJ1-5; the D gene TCRdb calls, TRBD1, cannot be checked with no DNA. The CDR3 consists of 15 residues. CDR1 and CDR2 (germline): SNHLY, FYNNEI. CDR3 residues: CASSPTGFSNQPQHF.